The text below deals with one T cell receptor (beta chain). What it binds is unknown. The table came from immunoSEQ multiplex PCR; TCRdb's copy has only in-frame clones and leaves some out. This sample carries nearly 95,000 clones, under 95% of them seen once, and the ten largest clones take roughly 2%. The CDR3 covers 13 residues. CDR1 SGDLS and CDR2 YYNGEE come from the germline V gene. Trimming took 7 bases from V and 1 from J, leaving 11 bases between them. This sample is part of a study of graft-versus-host responses after intestinal transplantation. Study information: Transplants were multivisceral, liver-intestinal, or isolated intestinal.

V gene TRBV9 combines with J gene TRBJ1-1; D gene unclear. The sequenced sample was unstimulated CD8+ T cells sorted from spleen or lymph node cells, obtained before intestinal transplant. This clonotype was obtained from a human donor who received an intestinal transplant. The CDR3 nucleotides are TGTGCCAGCGGTAAACAGTCGAACACTGAAGCTTTCTTT. Its translation: CASGKQSNTEAFF.